These 5 T cell receptor beta chains were all obtained from the same sample, sequenced in a study of T cells after posttransplantation cyclophosphamide. Only in-frame clones appear in the TCRdb table, and some are missing; sequencing was by immunoSEQ multiplex PCR. The record shows about 38,000 clones for this sample, with no singletons present. The sample consisted of PBMCs. These receptors all come from a man aged 50 to 60 in good health, CMV-negative, and a related stem cell transplant donor.

This clone came up many times. This chain connects TRBV15 to TRBJ1-2; 9 bases match TRBD1. Germline V gene data show CDR1 as LNHNV and CDR2 as YYDKDF (reference sequence). This CDR3 has 14 residues. V lost 5 bases to trimming and J lost 8 bases; unmatched junction nucleotides: 9. The CDR3 DNA reads as TGTGCCACCAGCTTGGGACAGGGATTAGGAGGCTACACCTTC. This gives the protein CATSLGQGLGGYTF.

In its sample, this clone was seen many times. V is TRBV6-1 and J is TRBJ2-2; 7 bases agree with TRBD1. The CDR3 has 17 amino acids. V shed 4 bases, J shed 6 bases, and the junction held 14 bases outside the gene matches. Germline V gene lookup returns CDR1 MNHNS and CDR2 SASEGT. CDR3 DNA: TGTGCCAGCAGTGGCCCCTCGACAGGGTCAGGTGCCGGGGAGCTGTTTTTT. Its protein is CASSGPSTGSGAGELFF.

At least ten counts were recorded for this clone. This chain connects TRBV5-4 to TRBJ1-1, with D tentatively TRBD1 (5 bases). The CDR3 is made up of 13 amino acids. Germline values: CDR1 SGHNT, CDR2 YYREEE (reference sequence). V dropped 2 bases and J dropped 12 bases, with 17 bases sitting between them. The CDR3: CASSLGDWRDPFF. CDR3 in DNA: TGTGCCAGCAGCTTAGGGGATTGGAGGGATCCTTTCTTT.

This clone was seen only a few times. J is TRBJ2-1 and V is TRBV18; D ambiguous. There are 15 residues in the CDR3. V lost 4 bases to trimming and J lost 10 bases, with 20 bases between them. Germline V gene data show CDR1 as KGHSH and CDR2 as LQKENI. As DNA, the CDR3 is TGTGCCAGCTCACACACAGAATCTTGGCATTGGGAGCAGTTCTTC. Translation gives CASSHTESWHWEQFF.

At least ten counts were recorded for this clone. The V gene is TRBV11-3, the J gene TRBJ2-3; no definite D call. The germline gives CDR1 SGHNT, CDR2 YENEEA. Trimming took 5 bases from V and 2 from J, leaving 8 bases between them. This CDR3 has 13 residues. In DNA form, the CDR3 reads TGTGCCAGCAGCATATACAACACAGATACGCAGTATTTT. Translated, it gives CASSIYNTDTQYF.